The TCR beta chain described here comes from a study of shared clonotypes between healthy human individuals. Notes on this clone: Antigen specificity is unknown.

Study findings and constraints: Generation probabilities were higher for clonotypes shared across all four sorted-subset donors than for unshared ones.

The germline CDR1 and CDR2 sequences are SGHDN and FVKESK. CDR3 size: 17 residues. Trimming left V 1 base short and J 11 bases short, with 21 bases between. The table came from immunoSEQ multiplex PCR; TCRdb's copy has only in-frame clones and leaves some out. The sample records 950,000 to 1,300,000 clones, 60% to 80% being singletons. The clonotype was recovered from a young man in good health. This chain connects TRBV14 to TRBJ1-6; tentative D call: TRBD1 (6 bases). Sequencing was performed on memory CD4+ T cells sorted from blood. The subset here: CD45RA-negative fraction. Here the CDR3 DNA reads TGTGCCAGCAGCCAAGGCCGGAAGGGACACCTAGGAGCACCCCTCCACTTT. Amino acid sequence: CASSQGRKGHLGAPLHF.